This TCR beta chain derives from a study of cytomegalovirus exposure and HLA in healthy donors. As for this clone: Antigen specificity is unknown.

This PCR relied on a set of 60 Vbeta primers and 13 Jbeta primers. As originally analysed: Later, an analysis found about 83 million unique TCR beta chains, and 9.5 million to 12 million of these were shared. The protocol was immunoSEQ multiplex PCR, while the TCRdb copy is restricted to in-frame clones and leaves out a portion. D and trimming come from the DNA, and the V and J calls and clone size come from that table. In the table there are around 150,000 clones, about 74% of which are singletons. Study-wide findings and caveats: The listing of about 150 TCR beta chains classed them as cytomegalovirus-associated.

Sequences were obtained from PBMCs. The source is a man aged 25 to 40 in good health and CMV-seronegative.

CDR3: CASSEGDIQYF. The CDR3 DNA is TGTGCCAGCAGTGAGGGAGACATTCAGTACTTC. The rearrangement links TRBV2 to TRBJ2-4, with a possible D match to TRBD2 (5 bases). V was trimmed by 3 bases and J by 8 bases, leaving 5 bases between them. Germline CDR1 SNHLY, CDR2 FYNNEI. The CDR3 has 11 residues.